These T cell receptor beta chains were read from a single sample in a study of shared clonotypes between healthy human individuals. The table came from immunoSEQ multiplex PCR; TCRdb's copy has only in-frame clones and leaves some out. The repertoire consists of about 1,900,000 clones, with 85% to 95% occurring once and the leading ten covering 1.2%. The specimen sequenced was naive CD8+ T cells sorted from blood. All receptors derive from a young man in good health. Both conserved end residues are part of each CDR3. A D gene is named only where the DNA matches it firmly. The size of a clone is reported for some rows only, either as once, few or many, or as a class for expanded clones.

clone_size	v_call	d_call	j_call	cdr3_aa	cdr3_nt
few	TRBV9	NA	TRBJ2-2	CASSGGTDLTGELFF	TGTGCCAGCAGCGGCGGGACAGACCTCACCGGGGAGCTGTTTTTT
NA	TRBV15	TRBD1	TRBJ1-5	CATSTDRGRNQPQHF	TGTGCCACCAGCACCGACAGGGGGCGAAATCAGCCCCAGCATTTT
NA	TRBV4-3	NA	TRBJ1-1	CASSQGPNTEAFF	TGCGCCAGCAGCCAAGGGCCGAACACTGAAGCTTTCTTT
NA	TRBV19	NA	TRBJ2-3	CASSIDSGTITDTQYF	TGTGCCAGTAGTATAGATAGCGGAACTATCACAGATACGCAGTATTTT
NA	TRBV9	TRBD2	TRBJ2-1	CASSAPGLAGGIEQFF	TGTGCCAGCAGCGCACCTGGACTAGCGGGAGGAATTGAGCAGTTCTTC
NA	TRBV9	TRBD2	TRBJ2-3	CASSVAPPGGVTSGRSTDTQYF	TGTGCCAGCAGCGTCGCACCCCCTGGGGGGGTGACTAGCGGGAGATCCACAGATACGCAGTATTTT
NA	TRBV30	NA	TRBJ2-1	CAWNLQNSYNEQFF	TGTGCCTGGAATTTACAGAACTCCTACAATGAGCAGTTCTTC
NA	TRBV19	TRBD1	TRBJ2-7	CASSIGQGPSYEQYF	TGTGCCAGTAGTATAGGACAGGGTCCTTCCTACGAGCAGTACTTC
NA	TRBV9	NA	TRBJ1-2	CASSLGKGGSGYTF	TGTGCCAGCAGCCTTGGCAAGGGGGGCAGCGGCTACACCTTC
NA	TRBV7-9	NA	TRBJ1-1	CASSLAGYNEAFF	TGTGCCAGCAGCTTAGCGGGATACAATGAAGCTTTCTTT
once	TRBV5-1	TRBD2	TRBJ2-7	CASSPGLAGEWEQYF	TGCGCCAGCAGCCCGGGACTAGCGGGAGAATGGGAGCAGTACTTC
NA	TRBV10-1	TRBD1	TRBJ1-1	CASTRGEGTEAFF	TGCGCCAGCACCAGGGGGGAGGGAACTGAAGCTTTCTTT
NA	TRBV5-5	TRBD1	TRBJ2-7	CASSPTGQNREQYF	TGTGCCAGCAGCCCGACGGGACAGAATCGCGAGCAGTACTTC
once	TRBV7-2	NA	TRBJ2-7	CASSLNGGGTYEQYF	TGTGCCAGCAGCTTAAATGGCGGCGGGACCTACGAGCAGTACTTC
NA	TRBV2	NA	TRBJ2-7	CASTRRVDEQYF	TGTGCCAGCACTCGACGGGTGGACGAGCAGTACTTC
NA	TRBV5-1	TRBD2	TRBJ2-7	CASSLEWEGLSEQYF	TGCGCCAGCAGCTTGGAGTGGGAGGGCCTGAGCGAGCAGTACTTC
NA	TRBV28	NA	TRBJ2-7	CASSLSRGAREQYF	TGTGCCAGCAGTTTATCTCGGGGGGCAAGGGAGCAGTACTTC
NA	TRBV25-1	TRBD1	TRBJ2-5	CASSGPGGQETQYF	TGTGCCAGCAGTGGGCCAGGGGGCCAAGAGACCCAGTACTTC
NA	TRBV30	NA	TRBJ2-5	CAWRGDSQETQYF	TGTGCCTGGCGGGGGGACAGCCAAGAGACCCAGTACTTC
NA	TRBV15	TRBD2	TRBJ2-7	CATSRDSLAGRLEQYF	TGTGCCACCAGCAGAGATAGTCTAGCGGGGCGGCTCGAGCAGTACTTC
NA	TRBV6-6	NA	TRBJ2-7	CASSYSQPSYEQYF	TGTGCCAGCAGTTACTCGCAGCCTTCCTACGAGCAGTACTTC
NA	TRBV6-6	TRBD2	TRBJ2-7	CASSYSWAGDVWEQYF	TGTGCCAGCAGTTACTCGTGGGCGGGAGATGTGTGGGAGCAGTACTTC
NA	TRBV7-9	NA	TRBJ2-5	CASSLAPPETQYF	TGTGCCAGCAGTCTAGCTCCCCCAGAGACCCAGTACTTC
NA	TRBV9	NA	TRBJ1-2	CASSVGGDYGYTF	TGTGCCAGCAGCGTTGGGGGTGACTATGGCTACACCTTC
NA	TRBV9	TRBD1	TRBJ1-4	CASSVVYWTGGEKLFF	TGTGCCAGCAGCGTCGTCTATTGGACAGGGGGGGAAAAACTGTTTTTT
NA	TRBV6-5	NA	TRBJ2-2	CASSYLGGTGELFF	TGTGCCAGCAGTTACTTAGGTGGGACCGGGGAGCTGTTTTTT
NA	TRBV5-1	TRBD1	TRBJ1-4	CASSPQGGGEKLFF	TGCGCCAGCAGCCCCCAGGGGGGCGGTGAAAAACTGTTTTTT
NA	TRBV13	NA	TRBJ2-5	CASSLGLGNEETQYF	TGTGCCAGCAGCTTAGGGTTGGGGAACGAAGAGACCCAGTACTTC
NA	TRBV6-6	NA	TRBJ2-5	CASSYPPQETQYF	TGTGCCAGCAGTTACCCGCCTCAAGAGACCCAGTACTTC
NA	TRBV4-3	NA	TRBJ2-4	CASSQDYGETQYF	TGCGCCAGCAGCCAAGACTACGGGGAGACTCAGTACTTC
NA	TRBV2	NA	TRBJ2-7	CASSDPGLSYEQYF	TGTGCCAGCAGTGATCCAGGTCTCTCCTACGAGCAGTACTTC
once	TRBV11-2	NA	TRBJ2-5	CASSFSGEETQYF	TGTGCCAGCAGCTTTAGCGGCGAAGAGACCCAGTACTTC
NA	TRBV13	NA	TRBJ1-1	CASSFEGIGTEAFF	TGTGCCAGCAGCTTCGAGGGGATTGGCACTGAAGCTTTCTTT
NA	TRBV27	NA	TRBJ2-7	CASSLTPGLAYEQYF	TGTGCCAGCAGTTTAACCCCAGGGCTGGCATACGAGCAGTACTTC
NA	TRBV7-2	TRBD2	TRBJ2-1	CASSFLAGSYNEQFF	TGTGCCAGCAGCTTCCTAGCGGGATCCTACAATGAGCAGTTCTTC
NA	TRBV19	TRBD1	TRBJ1-2	CASSIDNGPDRVYGYTF	TGTGCCAGTAGTATAGATAATGGCCCGGACAGGGTCTATGGCTACACCTTC
NA	TRBV6-5	NA	TRBJ2-3	CASSYTRTFSTDTQYF	TGTGCCAGCAGTTACACGAGGACCTTTAGCACAGATACGCAGTATTTT
NA	TRBV27	TRBD1	TRBJ1-2	CASRTNTGGNGYTF	TGTGCCAGCAGGACTAATACAGGGGGGAATGGCTACACCTTC
NA	TRBV13	NA	TRBJ2-7	CASSQMSGYEQYF	TGTGCCAGCAGCCAAATGTCGGGCTACGAGCAGTACTTC
NA	TRBV27	NA	TRBJ2-1	CASSSSASSYNEQFF	TGTGCCAGCAGTTCTAGCGCTAGCTCCTACAATGAGCAGTTCTTC
NA	TRBV6-6	TRBD1	TRBJ1-2	CASTRDSDFYGYTF	TGTGCCAGCACCAGGGACAGCGATTTCTATGGCTACACCTTC
NA	TRBV2	TRBD1	TRBJ1-2	CASGDRYYGYTF	TGTGCCAGCGGGGACAGATACTATGGCTACACCTTC
NA	TRBV7-2	TRBD1	TRBJ2-3	CASSDRQGVTSDTQYF	TGTGCCAGCAGCGATCGACAGGGGGTAACTTCAGATACGCAGTATTTT
NA	TRBV30	TRBD1	TRBJ1-5	CAWSGTGGQQPQHF	TGTGCCTGGTCAGGGACAGGGGGTCAACAGCCCCAGCATTTT
NA	TRBV5-6	NA	TRBJ1-2	CASSLVAGGYGYTF	TGTGCCAGCAGCTTGGTGGCGGGAGGCTATGGCTACACCTTC
NA	TRBV5-4	NA	TRBJ2-3	CASSYRVSADTQYF	TGTGCCAGCAGCTATAGGGTTAGCGCAGATACGCAGTATTTT
NA	TRBV15	TRBD1	TRBJ2-3	CATSIDGQGVDTQYF	TGTGCCACCAGCATAGACGGGCAGGGGGTAGATACGCAGTATTTT
NA	TRBV7-9	TRBD1	TRBJ2-2	CASSESGTGTGELFF	TGTGCCAGCAGCGAATCCGGGACAGGCACCGGGGAGCTGTTTTTT
NA	TRBV16	NA	TRBJ2-7	CASSQFSGGSYEQYF	TGTGCCAGCAGCCAATTCTCTGGGGGGTCCTACGAGCAGTACTTC
NA	TRBV7-2	NA	TRBJ2-2	CASSLDPHGVLGDTGELFF	TGTGCCAGCAGCTTAGATCCCCATGGTGTTTTAGGCGACACCGGGGAGCTGTTTTTT
NA	TRBV5-1	TRBD2	TRBJ2-7	CASSFGGRSYEQYF	TGCGCCAGCAGCTTCGGGGGGAGATCCTACGAGCAGTACTTC
NA	TRBV15	TRBD2	TRBJ2-7	CATSRDSGSIYEQYF	TGTGCCACCAGCAGAGACAGCGGGAGTATTTACGAGCAGTACTTC
few	TRBV7-9	NA	TRBJ1-5	CASSSMQGDQPQHF	TGTGCCAGCAGCTCGATGCAGGGCGATCAGCCCCAGCATTTT
NA	TRBV7-9	NA	TRBJ1-2	CASSPEALTANYGYTF	TGTGCCAGCAGCCCAGAGGCGCTGACAGCTAACTATGGCTACACCTTC
NA	TRBV7-9	NA	TRBJ2-7	CASRGAPSYEQYF	TGTGCCAGCAGGGGGGCACCATCCTACGAGCAGTACTTC
NA	TRBV9	NA	TRBJ2-7	CASSVAAGAGYEQYF	TGTGCCAGCAGCGTAGCGGCAGGCGCCGGGTACGAGCAGTACTTC